This note documents a single T cell receptor beta chain sequence. What it recognizes is unknown. Trimming shortened V by 5 bases and J by 4 bases, and 13 bases separated the two germline ends. Germline loops: CDR1 SGHRS, CDR2 YFSETQ. The CDR3 runs 13 residues. RNA transcripts provided the source from which TCR beta CDR3 regions were amplified. The HTBI set primed first-round TCR CDR3 RT-PCR. TCRdb re-derived calls from the multiplex PCR reads in MiXCR, one entry per CDR3 protein. The sample lists about 840,000 distinct CDR3 sequences; about 38% were seen once. The record originates from a study of T cells in Graves' hyperthyroidism and ophthalmopathy. Patients between 18 and 65 years old had hyperthyroidism, newly diagnosed and lasting under 2 months. Thyroid ultrasound, orbital computed tomography, clinical symptoms, and serum thyroxine and TRAb underpinned diagnoses. The authors took PBMCs from roughly 9.3 ml fresh peripheral blood.

Findings and caveats of the study: Researchers found most expanded thyroid clonotypes above 0.001 in blood as well.

The chain links TRBV5-1 to TRBJ2-7; possibly TRBD1 or TRBD2 for D (7 bases each). The receptor's source is a man between 18 and 29 years old with Graves' hyperthyroidism. The sample was blood. The CDR3 DNA reads as TGCGCCAGCAGGGGGGGGACAGAGTACGAGCAGTACTTC. It encodes CASRGGTEYEQYF.